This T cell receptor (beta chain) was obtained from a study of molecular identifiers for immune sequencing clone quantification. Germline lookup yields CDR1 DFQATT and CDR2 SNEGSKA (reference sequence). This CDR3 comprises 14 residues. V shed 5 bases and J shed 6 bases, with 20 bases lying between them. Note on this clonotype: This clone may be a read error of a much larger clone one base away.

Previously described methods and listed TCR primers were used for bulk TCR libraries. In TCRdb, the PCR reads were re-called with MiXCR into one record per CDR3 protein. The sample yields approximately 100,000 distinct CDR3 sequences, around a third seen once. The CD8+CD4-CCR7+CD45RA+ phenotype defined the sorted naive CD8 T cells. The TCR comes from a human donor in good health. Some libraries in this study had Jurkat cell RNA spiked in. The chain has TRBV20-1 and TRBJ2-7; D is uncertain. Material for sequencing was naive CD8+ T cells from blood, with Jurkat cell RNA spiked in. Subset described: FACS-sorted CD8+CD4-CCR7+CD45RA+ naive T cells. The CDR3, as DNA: TGCAGTGCTCTCCTCACGGAGAAGAATCTCGAGCAGTACTTC. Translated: CSALLTEKNLEQYF.